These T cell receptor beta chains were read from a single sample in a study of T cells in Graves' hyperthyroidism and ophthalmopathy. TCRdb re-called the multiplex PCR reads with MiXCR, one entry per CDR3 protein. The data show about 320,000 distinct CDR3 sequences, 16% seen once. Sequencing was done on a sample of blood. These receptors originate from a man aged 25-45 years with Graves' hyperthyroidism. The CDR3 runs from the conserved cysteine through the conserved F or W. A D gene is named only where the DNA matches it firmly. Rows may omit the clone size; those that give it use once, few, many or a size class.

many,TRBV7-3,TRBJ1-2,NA,TGTGCCAGCAGCCCCCAGGCAGGCGGCAATGGCTACACCTTC,CASSPQAGGNGYTF
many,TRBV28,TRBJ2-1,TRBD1,TGTGCCAGCAGCTACTCCGGGACAGGCTCCTACAATGAGCAGTTCTTC,CASSYSGTGSYNEQFF
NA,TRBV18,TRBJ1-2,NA,TGTGCCAGCTCACCGGCCGGGGCCAACTATGGCTTCACCTTC,CASSPAGANYGFTF
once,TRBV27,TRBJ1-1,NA,TGTGCCAGCAGTCTAGGAGCCCGGTCCGTCGACAACCTGAACACTGAAGCTTTCTTT,CASSLGARSVDNLNTEAFF
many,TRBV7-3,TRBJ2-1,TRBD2,TGTGCCAGCAGCTTAAACGGCGGGGGGGTCCCCAATGAGCAGTTCTTC,CASSLNGGGVPNEQFF
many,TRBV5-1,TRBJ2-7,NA,TGCGCCAGCAGCTTGTCCAAATACGAGCAGTACTTC,CASSLSKYEQYF
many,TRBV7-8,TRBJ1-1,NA,TGTGCCAGCAGCTTCCTATTGAACACTGAAGCTTTCTTT,CASSFLLNTEAFF
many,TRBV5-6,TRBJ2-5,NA,TGTGCCAGCAGCCTCCGGGGGCCAGGGGTATTGGAGACCCAGTACTTC,CASSLRGPGVLETQYF
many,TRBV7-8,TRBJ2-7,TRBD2,TGTGCCAGCAGAGAGCGGGGACTCGCCTACGAGCAGTACTTC,CASRERGLAYEQYF
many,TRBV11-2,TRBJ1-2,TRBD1,TGTGCCAGCAGCTTAGAAGGGGGACAGGTTGATGGCTACACCTTC,CASSLEGGQVDGYTF
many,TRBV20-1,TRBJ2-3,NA,TGCAGTGCGACGGGTCGCCCCACAGATACGCAGTATTTT,CSATGRPTDTQYF
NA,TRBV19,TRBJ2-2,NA,TGTGCCAGTAGTACTCTGACGGTGAACACCGGGGAGCTGTTTTTT,CASSTLTVNTGELFF
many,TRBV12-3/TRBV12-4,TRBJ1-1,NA,TGTGCCAGCAGTTTCGGCGGTGACTCTATGGGTTTCTTT,CASSFGGDSMGFF
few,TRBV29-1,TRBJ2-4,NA,TGCAGCGTTGTAGGCAGCCCCACAAACATTCAGTACTTC,CSVVGSPTNIQYF
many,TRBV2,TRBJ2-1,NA,TGTGCCAGCACTCCAATGTGGGGCTCCTACAATGAGCAGTTCTTC,CASTPMWGSYNEQFF
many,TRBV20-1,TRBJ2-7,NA,TGCAGTGCTAGGCTTGGGGTTAGCTACGAGCAGTACTTC,CSARLGVSYEQYF
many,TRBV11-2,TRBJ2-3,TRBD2,TGTGCCAGCAGCTTAGATATCCAGCGGGAGGGGGCACACCGAGATACGCAGTATTTT,CASSLDIQREGAHRDTQYF
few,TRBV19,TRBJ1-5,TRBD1,TGTGCCAGTAGTATTTCAGGGGGAAATCAGCCCCAGCATTTT,CASSISGGNQPQHF
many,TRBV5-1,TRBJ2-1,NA,TGCGCCAGCAGCCCGCGGAGGTTGGGGGTGGATGAGCAGTTCTTC,CASSPRRLGVDEQFF
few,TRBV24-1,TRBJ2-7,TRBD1,TGTGCCACCAGTGATTCCGGGACCAGGGGGGAGCAGTACTTC,CATSDSGTRGEQYF
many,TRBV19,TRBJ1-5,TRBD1,TGTGCCAGTAGAGGGACAGGGGTTCAGCCCCAGCATTTT,CASRGTGVQPQHF
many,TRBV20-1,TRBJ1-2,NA,TGCAGTCCCTCGGACAAAGGGGGAGATGGCTACACCTTC,CSPSDKGGDGYTF
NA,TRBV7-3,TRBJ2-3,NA,TGTGCCAGCAGCTTTCAGGGTTCGCACACAGATACGCAGTATTTT,CASSFQGSHTDTQYF
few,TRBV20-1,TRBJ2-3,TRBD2,TGCAGTGCCATCAAGCGGGAGAGCACAGATACGCAGTATTTT,CSAIKRESTDTQYF
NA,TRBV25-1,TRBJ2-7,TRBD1,TGTGCCAGCAGTGAATATATTCTAAGGGGGCGGACAGCCCCGGGGCAGTACTTC,CASSEYILRGRTAPGQYF
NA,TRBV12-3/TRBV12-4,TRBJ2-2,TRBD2,TGTGCCAGCAGTTTAACTAGCGGGAGTATAGGTTCTAACACCGGGGAGCTGTTTTTT,CASSLTSGSIGSNTGELFF
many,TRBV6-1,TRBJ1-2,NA,TGTGCCAGCAGCCCCAACGGAAGCTATGGCTACACCTTC,CASSPNGSYGYTF
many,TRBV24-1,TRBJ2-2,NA,TGTGCCACCTTAGGGAACACCGGGGAGCTGTTTTTT,CATLGNTGELFF
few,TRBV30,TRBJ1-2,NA,TGTGCCTGGAGTGTAGCCCAGAGCCCTAACTATGGCTACACCTTC,CAWSVAQSPNYGYTF
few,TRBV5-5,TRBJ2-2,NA,TGTGCTAGCAGCTGGGGGGTGACCGGGGAGCTGTTTTTT,CASSWGVTGELFF
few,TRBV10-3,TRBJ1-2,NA,TGTGCCATCAGTGACGGGGTGGAGGGCTACACCTTC,CAISDGVEGYTF
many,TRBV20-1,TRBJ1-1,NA,TGCAGTGCTAAGCCAAGGACGGGTATGAACACTGAAGCTTTCTTT,CSAKPRTGMNTEAFF
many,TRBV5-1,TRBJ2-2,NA,TGCGCCAGCAGCTTGGGTACTGCCGGGGAGCTGTTTTTT,CASSLGTAGELFF
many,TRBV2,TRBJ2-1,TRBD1,TGTGCCAGCAGTGTACCAGACAGGGGGCGTGGGAACTATGAGCAGTTCTTC,CASSVPDRGRGNYEQFF
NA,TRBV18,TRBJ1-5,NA,TGTGTCAGCTCACCTAGGGACGGAAACAATCAGCCCCAGCATTTT,CVSSPRDGNNQPQHF
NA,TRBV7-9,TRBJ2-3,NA,TGTGCCAGCAGCTCTCCCCTGGGGCAGCATGCCACAGATACGCAGTATTTT,CASSSPLGQHATDTQYF